This TCR beta chain comes out of a study of blood T cell repertoires in COVID-19. Study context: The United States, Italy and Spain were the sources of the acute and convalescent COVID-19 samples.

Study processing details: Using reference gene primer amplification, nucleated cell counts were estimated. The repertoire was sequenced with immunoSEQ multiplex PCR; TCRdb's copy has only in-frame clones and lacks some. That table furnishes V, J and clone size, whereas the DNA furnished D and trimming. The sample has roughly 110,000 clones; 75% to 90% are singletons. The germline gives CDR1 LNHDA, CDR2 SQIVND (reference sequence). Trimming cost V 9 bases and J 0 bases, with 11 bases left between them. This CDR3 spans 13 amino acids. This TCR derives from a woman in her forties or fifties with acute or convalescent COVID-19. The rearrangement uses TRBV19 and TRBJ1-1, with a weak D call TRBD1 (5 bases). Sequencing was done on a sample of peripheral blood. The DNA for the CDR3 is TGTGCCAGCCAGGACACAATGAACACTGAAGCTTTCTTT. This sequence encodes CASQDTMNTEAFF.